This TCR beta chain appears in the sequencing data of a study of immune evolution from preneoplasia to lung adenocarcinoma. Assay: immunoSEQ multiplex PCR; the TCRdb copy retains only in-frame clones and omits some. The table records roughly 5,000 clones, around 81% of them present only once. Germline trimming cut 5 bases from V and 10 bases from J; bases unmatched to any gene: 6. Germline V gives CDR1 SEHNR, CDR2 FQNEAQ (reference sequence). This CDR3 has 14 residues. This TCR derives from a person aged 50-75 years with lung adenocarcinoma. Material: FFPE normal lung tissue adjacent to the tumor. The chain employs TRBV7-9 and TRBJ1-6, with 9 bases fitting TRBD1. Here the CDR3 DNA reads TGTGCCAGCAGCGCGGGACAGGGTGCCTCACCCCTCCACTTT. Its translation is CASSAGQGASPLHF.